The rows below give T cell receptor beta chains drawn from one sample of a study of breast tumors, draining lymph nodes, adjacent tissues. In TCRdb, the multiplex PCR reads were re-called with MiXCR into one record per CDR3 protein. The sample yields under 250,000 distinct CDR3 sequences, 32% seen once. Specimen: axillary lymph node tissue. Receptors were obtained from a female donor with breast cancer. Some clones in this sample may be carry-over from other donors' samples. Each CDR3 is given with its conserved first and last residue. D genes are given only for firm matches. Clone size is stated in some rows and not others, as once, few, many or a class when expanded.

j_call clone_size d_call v_call cdr3_aa cdr3_nt
TRBJ1-3 many - TRBV12-3/TRBV12-4 CASSPLTRSGNTIYF TGTGCCAGCAGCCCTCTTACTCGCTCTGGAAACACCATATATTTT
TRBJ2-5 - - TRBV29-1 CSPQGMGETQYF TGCAGCCCCCAGGGGATGGGAGAGACCCAGTACTTC
TRBJ1-4 many TRBD1 TRBV6-5 CASRQTGTVNEKLFF TGTGCCAGCAGGCAGACCGGGACAGTTAATGAAAAACTGTTTTTT
TRBJ2-1 few - TRBV28 CASSLAGTGNNEQFF TGTGCCAGCAGTTTGGCCGGGACGGGGAACAATGAGCAGTTCTTC
TRBJ1-5 - - TRBV2 CASRGRDQPQHF TGTGCCAGCAGAGGCAGGGATCAGCCCCAGCATTTT
TRBJ2-7 many TRBD1 TRBV15 CATSRGQGATYEQYF TGTGCCACCAGCAGGGGACAGGGGGCTACCTACGAGCAGTACTTC
TRBJ2-7 many - TRBV9 CASSPSGRSSAYEQYF TGTGCCAGCAGCCCGAGCGGTAGGAGTAGCGCCTACGAGCAGTACTTC
TRBJ2-1 once TRBD2 TRBV12-3/TRBV12-4 CASSSGRTRSQRGEQFF TGTGCCAGCAGTTCAGGGAGGACTAGGTCTCAGCGGGGTGAGCAGTTCTTC
TRBJ2-5 - - TRBV4-2 CASSQEQGGETQYF TGTGCCAGCAGCCAAGAGCAGGGGGGAGAGACCCAGTACTTC
TRBJ1-4 - - TRBV14 CASSQVGVGEKLFF TGTGCCAGCAGCCAAGTGGGGGTAGGCGAAAAACTGTTTTTT
TRBJ2-2 many - TRBV7-6 CASSSQGWAGELFF TGTGCCAGCAGCTCCCAGGGGTGGGCCGGGGAGCTGTTTTTT
TRBJ2-1 many - TRBV5-5 CASSLGGHNEQFF TGTGCCAGCAGCTTGGGGGGTCACAATGAGCAGTTCTTC
TRBJ2-2 many - TRBV7-3 CASSLAGSTGELFF TGTGCCAGCAGCTTAGCGGGGTCCACCGGGGAGCTGTTTTTT
TRBJ2-7 many TRBD1 TRBV27 CASSLYGTVGEQYF TGTGCCAGCAGTTTATATGGGACAGTGGGCGAGCAGTACTTC
TRBJ2-5 many TRBD1 TRBV7-6 CASSPTGVRETQYF TGTGCCAGCAGCCCTACAGGGGTTCGGGAGACCCAGTACTTC
TRBJ2-1 many TRBD1 TRBV20-1 CSAHRGSQDEQFF TGCAGTGCTCACAGGGGCAGTCAGGATGAGCAGTTCTTC
TRBJ2-3 many - TRBV9 CASSGRGLAITDTQYF TGTGCCAGCAGCGGAAGAGGTCTAGCGATTACTGATACGCAGTATTTT
TRBJ2-2 many - TRBV18 CASSPPTGGGELFF TGTGCCAGCTCACCACCAACTGGAGGCGGGGAGCTGTTTTTT
TRBJ2-1 - TRBD2 TRBV20-1 CSAAVGGRGPNEQFF TGCAGTGCTGCAGTAGGCGGGAGGGGTCCCAATGAGCAGTTCTTC
TRBJ2-7 - - TRBV25-1 CASSARVRGDTYEQYF TGTGCCAGCAGTGCTAGAGTGCGGGGCGATACCTACGAGCAGTACTTC
TRBJ2-1 many TRBD2 TRBV4-1 CASSQASGSYNEQFF TGCGCCAGCAGCCAAGCTAGCGGGAGCTACAATGAGCAGTTCTTC
TRBJ1-5 - - TRBV6-4 CASSDSARGDANQPQHF TGTGCCAGCAGTGACTCGGCAAGGGGAGATGCCAATCAGCCCCAGCATTTT
TRBJ2-5 - TRBD2 TRBV20-1 CSARMGLISETQYF TGCAGTGCTAGAATGGGACTAATTTCTGAGACCCAGTACTTC
TRBJ2-1 - - TRBV29-1 CSLGPQDYNEQFF TGCAGCTTGGGGCCCCAAGACTACAATGAGCAGTTCTTC
TRBJ2-7 many - TRBV6-1 CASSGLGSGSYEQYF TGTGCCAGCAGCGGGCTGGGCAGCGGCTCCTACGAGCAGTACTTC
TRBJ2-5 many - TRBV10-2 CASTERGGETQYF TGCGCCAGCACCGAACGGGGCGGAGAGACCCAGTACTTC